This T cell receptor (beta chain) derives from a study of T cells in Graves' hyperthyroidism and ophthalmopathy. Overall study context: It was at initial diagnosis, before any treatment, that peripheral blood was collected.

Regions amplified from RNA transcripts were the TCR beta CDR3 regions. Initially, a first-round RT-PCR of the TCR CDR3 employed the HTBI primer set. From the multiplex PCR reads, TCRdb called clonotypes with MiXCR, one entry per CDR3 protein. The sample lists roughly 380,000 distinct CDR3 sequences, about 20% occurring once. CDR1 and CDR2 from the germline V gene are SGHRS and YFSETQ. CDR3 size: 13 residues. Diagnoses were made from clinical symptoms, serum measures (thyroxine and TRAb), thyroid ultrasound and orbital computed tomography. This clonotype was detected ten times or more. One end of the junction is discordant with germline, which a read error may explain.

The V gene is TRBV5-1, the J gene TRBJ2-5; 9 positions match TRBD1. The specimen sequenced was blood. This TCR was sampled from a young woman with Graves' hyperthyroidism. CDR3 bases: TGTGCCAGCAGCCCGGGACAGGGAGAGACCCAGTACTTC. Residues: CASSPGQGETQYF.